The 5 T cell receptor beta chains below come from one sample, sequenced in a study of T-cell memory formation after mild COVID-19. TCRdb re-called the 5' RACE reads with MiXCR, one entry per CDR3 protein. The data show 250,000 to 350,000 distinct CDR3 sequences, about 16% seen once. The sequencing input was PBMCs or a T cell subset sorted from them (not recorded which). These receptors were taken from a man younger than 30 who had mild COVID-19 (a few samples of this study predate the infection). Cell type and time point are not known.

The chain uses TRBV7-3 and TRBJ2-5; no definite D call. Trimming pared 1 base from V and 0 bases from J, leaving 9 bases between. Germline CDR1 is SGHTA and CDR2 is FQGTGA. The CDR3 has 15 residues. The CDR3 DNA sequence: TGTGCCAGCAGCTTAAGAGGCGGTGACCAAGAGACCCAGTACTTC. This encodes CASSLRGGDQETQYF.

This clonotype was counted a few times. The chain employs TRBV6-5 and TRBJ2-1; 7 nucleotides line up with TRBD2. Germline V CDR1 and CDR2: MNHEY, SVGAGI. The trim removed 8 bases at V and 7 bases at J, leaving 14 bases unmatched. The length of the CDR3 is 15 residues. CDR3 bases: TGTGCCAGCGGAGCTTACAGCGGGGCGAGGAATGAGCAGTTCTTC. It is translated as CASGAYSGARNEQFF.

This rearrangement joins TRBV4-1 to TRBJ1-2, with TRBD1 matching 7 bases. Germline lookup yields CDR1 MGHRA and CDR2 YSYEKL. The J segment lost 6 bases and the V segment lost 6 bases, leaving 10 bases of the junction unmatched. CDR3 length: 14 residues. The DNA of the CDR3 is TGCGCCAGCAGTTCCATCGACAGGGTGGATGGCTACACCTTC. Translated, it gives CASSSIDRVDGYTF.

The V call is TRBV7-2, the J call TRBJ2-7; tentatively, D is TRBD2 (6 bases). Germline V gene lookup returns CDR1 SGHTA and CDR2 FQGNSA. With 2 bases removed from V and 0 bases from J, the gap between germline ends came to 17 bases. CDR3 length: 17 residues. CDR3 coding DNA: TGTGCCAGCAGCTTAAGGGCGGGGTCGGACGGCTCCTACGAGCAGTACTTC. This codes for CASSLRAGSDGSYEQYF.

V and J are TRBV7-9 and TRBJ1-2; D uncertain. Trimming took 1 base from V and 8 from J, leaving 14 bases between them. The CDR3 is 14 amino acids. The V gene's germline CDR1 is SEHNR and CDR2 FQNEAQ (reference sequence). CDR3 protein: CASSLEGMTGGYTF. The DNA of the CDR3 is TGTGCCAGCAGCTTAGAGGGTATGACGGGCGGCTACACCTTC.